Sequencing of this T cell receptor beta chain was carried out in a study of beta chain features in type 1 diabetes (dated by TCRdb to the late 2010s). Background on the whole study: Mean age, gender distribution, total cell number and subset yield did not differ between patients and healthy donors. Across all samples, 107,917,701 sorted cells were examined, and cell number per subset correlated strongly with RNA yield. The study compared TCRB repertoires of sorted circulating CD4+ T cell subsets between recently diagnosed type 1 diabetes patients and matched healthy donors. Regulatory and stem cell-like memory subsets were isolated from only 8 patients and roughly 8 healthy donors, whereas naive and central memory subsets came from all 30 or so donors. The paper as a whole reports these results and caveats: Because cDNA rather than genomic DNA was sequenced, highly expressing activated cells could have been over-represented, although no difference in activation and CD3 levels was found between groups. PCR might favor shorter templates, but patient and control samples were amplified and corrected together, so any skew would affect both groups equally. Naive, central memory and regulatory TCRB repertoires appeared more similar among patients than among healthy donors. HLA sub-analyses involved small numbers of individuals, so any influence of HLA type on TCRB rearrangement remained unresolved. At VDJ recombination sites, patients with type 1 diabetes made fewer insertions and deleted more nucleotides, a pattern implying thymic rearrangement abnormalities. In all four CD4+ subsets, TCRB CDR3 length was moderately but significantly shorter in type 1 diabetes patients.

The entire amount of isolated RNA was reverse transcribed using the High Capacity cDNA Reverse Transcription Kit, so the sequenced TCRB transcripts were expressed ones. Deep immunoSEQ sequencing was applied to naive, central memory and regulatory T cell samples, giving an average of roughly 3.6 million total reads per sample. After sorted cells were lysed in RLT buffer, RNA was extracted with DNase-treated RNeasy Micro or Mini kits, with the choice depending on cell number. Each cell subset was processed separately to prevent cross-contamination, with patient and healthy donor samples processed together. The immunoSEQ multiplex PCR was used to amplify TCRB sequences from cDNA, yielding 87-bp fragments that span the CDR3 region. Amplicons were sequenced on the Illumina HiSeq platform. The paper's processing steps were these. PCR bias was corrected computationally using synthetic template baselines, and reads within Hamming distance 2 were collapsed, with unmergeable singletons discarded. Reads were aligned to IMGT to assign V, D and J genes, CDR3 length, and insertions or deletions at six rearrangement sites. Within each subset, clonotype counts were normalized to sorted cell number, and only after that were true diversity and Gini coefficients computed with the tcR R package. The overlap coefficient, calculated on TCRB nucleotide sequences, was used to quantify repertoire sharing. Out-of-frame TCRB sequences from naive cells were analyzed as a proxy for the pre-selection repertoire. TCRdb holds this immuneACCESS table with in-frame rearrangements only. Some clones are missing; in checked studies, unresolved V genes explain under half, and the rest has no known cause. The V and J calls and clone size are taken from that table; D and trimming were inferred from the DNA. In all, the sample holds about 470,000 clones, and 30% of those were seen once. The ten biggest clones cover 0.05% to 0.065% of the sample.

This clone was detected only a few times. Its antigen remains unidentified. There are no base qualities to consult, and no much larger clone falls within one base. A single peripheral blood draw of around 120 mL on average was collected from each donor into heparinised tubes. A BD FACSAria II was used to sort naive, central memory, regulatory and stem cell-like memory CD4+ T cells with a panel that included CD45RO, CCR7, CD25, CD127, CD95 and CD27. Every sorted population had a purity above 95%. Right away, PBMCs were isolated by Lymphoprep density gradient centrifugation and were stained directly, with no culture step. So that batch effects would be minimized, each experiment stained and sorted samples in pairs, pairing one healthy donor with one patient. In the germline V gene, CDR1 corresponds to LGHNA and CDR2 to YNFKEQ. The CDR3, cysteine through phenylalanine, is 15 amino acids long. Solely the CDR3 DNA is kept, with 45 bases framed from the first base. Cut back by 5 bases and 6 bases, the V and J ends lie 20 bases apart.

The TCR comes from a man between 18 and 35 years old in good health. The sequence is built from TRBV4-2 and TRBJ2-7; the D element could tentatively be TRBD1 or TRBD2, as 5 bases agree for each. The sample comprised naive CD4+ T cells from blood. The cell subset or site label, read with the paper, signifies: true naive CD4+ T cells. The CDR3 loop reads CASSKRGRGFGEQYF. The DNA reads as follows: TGTGCCAGCAGCAAACGGGGTAGGGGCTTCGGCGAGCAGTACTTC.